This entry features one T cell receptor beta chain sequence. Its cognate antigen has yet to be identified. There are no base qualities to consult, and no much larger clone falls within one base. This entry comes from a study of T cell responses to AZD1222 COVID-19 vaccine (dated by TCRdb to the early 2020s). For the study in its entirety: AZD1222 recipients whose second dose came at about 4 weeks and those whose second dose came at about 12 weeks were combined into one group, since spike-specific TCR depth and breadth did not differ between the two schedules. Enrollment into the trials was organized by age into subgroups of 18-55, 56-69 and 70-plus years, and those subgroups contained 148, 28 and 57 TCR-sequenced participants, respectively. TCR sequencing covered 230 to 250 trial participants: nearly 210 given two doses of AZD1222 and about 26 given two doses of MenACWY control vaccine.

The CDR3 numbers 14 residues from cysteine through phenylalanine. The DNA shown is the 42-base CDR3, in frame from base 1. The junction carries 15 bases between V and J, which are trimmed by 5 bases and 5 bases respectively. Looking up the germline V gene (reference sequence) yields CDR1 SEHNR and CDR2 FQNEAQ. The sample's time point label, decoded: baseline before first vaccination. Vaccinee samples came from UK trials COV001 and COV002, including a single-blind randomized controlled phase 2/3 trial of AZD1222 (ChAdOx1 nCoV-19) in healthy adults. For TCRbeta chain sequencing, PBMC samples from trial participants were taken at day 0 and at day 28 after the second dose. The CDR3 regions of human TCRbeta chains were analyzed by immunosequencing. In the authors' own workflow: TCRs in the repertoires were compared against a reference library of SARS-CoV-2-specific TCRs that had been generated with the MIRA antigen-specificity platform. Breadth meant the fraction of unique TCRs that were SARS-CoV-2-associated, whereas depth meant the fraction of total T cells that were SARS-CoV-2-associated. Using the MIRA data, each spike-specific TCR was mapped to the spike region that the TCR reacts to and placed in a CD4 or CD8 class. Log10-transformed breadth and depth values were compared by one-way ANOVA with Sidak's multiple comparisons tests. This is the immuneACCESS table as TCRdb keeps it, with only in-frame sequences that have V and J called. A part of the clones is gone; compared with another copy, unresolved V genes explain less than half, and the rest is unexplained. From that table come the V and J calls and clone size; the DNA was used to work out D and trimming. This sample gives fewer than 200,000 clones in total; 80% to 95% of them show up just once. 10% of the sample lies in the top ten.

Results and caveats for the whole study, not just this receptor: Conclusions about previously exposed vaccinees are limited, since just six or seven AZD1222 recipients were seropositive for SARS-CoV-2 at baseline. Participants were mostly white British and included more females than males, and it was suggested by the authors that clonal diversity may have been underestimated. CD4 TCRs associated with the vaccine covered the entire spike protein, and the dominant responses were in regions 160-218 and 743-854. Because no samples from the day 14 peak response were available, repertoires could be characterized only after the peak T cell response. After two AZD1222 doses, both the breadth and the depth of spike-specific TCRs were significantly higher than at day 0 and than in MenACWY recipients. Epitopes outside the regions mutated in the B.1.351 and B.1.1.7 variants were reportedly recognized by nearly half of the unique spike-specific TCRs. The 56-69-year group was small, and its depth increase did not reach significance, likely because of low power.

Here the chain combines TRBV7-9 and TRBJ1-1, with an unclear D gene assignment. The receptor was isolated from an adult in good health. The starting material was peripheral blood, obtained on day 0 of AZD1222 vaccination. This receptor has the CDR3 CASSLGASTTEAFF. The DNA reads TGTGCCAGCAGCCTTGGAGCGTCAACAACTGAAGCTTTCTTT. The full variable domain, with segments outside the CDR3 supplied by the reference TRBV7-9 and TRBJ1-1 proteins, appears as DTGVSQNPRHKITKRGQNVTFRCDPISEHNRLYWYRQTLGQGPEFLTYFQNEAQLEKSRLLSDRFSAERPKGSFSTLEIQRTEQGDSAMYLCASSLGASTTEAFFGQGTRLTVV.